Each of the 27 T cell receptor beta chains below was sequenced from the same sample in a study of PD-1 blockade in classical Hodgkin lymphoma. The data were produced by immunoSEQ multiplex PCR, yet TCRdb's version contains in-frame clones alone and is incomplete. The sample holds about 4,700 clones, approximately 72% seen once. All patients experienced relapse after autologous stem cell transplantation, and brentuximab vedotin exposure was variable. The source was peripheral blood mononuclear cells (PBMCs), collected before the second cycle of nivolumab. The receptors were gathered from a human donor with classical Hodgkin lymphoma.

There are a few counts of this clone. The chain links TRBV7-9 to TRBJ2-1; D may be TRBD1 or TRBD2 (5 bases each). The CDR3 length is 14 residues. The V and J ends lost 1 base and 10 bases respectively, with 14 bases between them. From germline, CDR1 is SEHNR and CDR2 FQNEAQ (reference sequence). DNA of the CDR3: TGTGCCAGCAGCTTAGTGACTACGAGGGACGAGCAGTTCTTC. Encoded protein: CASSLVTTRDEQFF.

Comment on this clone: The sample holds other DNA sequences that translate to the same CDR3. The genes are TRBV13 and TRBJ1-2; D unresolved. Germline assignment: CDR1 PRHDT and CDR2 FYEKMQ (reference sequence). This CDR3 has 14 amino acids. Trimming cost V 5 bases and J 4 bases, with 14 bases left between them. The chain's CDR3 is CASSAGQKFYGYTF. The CDR3 DNA is TGTGCCAGCAGCGCCGGGCAGAAATTCTATGGCTACACCTTC.

The J gene is TRBJ2-7, the V gene TRBV29-1, with a tentative D call TRBD1 (7 bases). The V and J ends lost 7 bases and 7 bases respectively, with 17 bases between them. The CDR3 is 12 residues long. Germline loops: CDR1 SQVTM, CDR2 ANQGSEA. CDR3 bases: TGCAGCGGCAGGGGGGACTCCTGGGAGCAGTACTTC. Residues: CSGRGDSWEQYF.

The J gene is TRBJ2-7, the V gene TRBV28; 7 bases agree with TRBD2. V was clipped by 6 bases and J by 0 bases; unmatched bases: 8. Germline-derived CDR1 and CDR2 are MDHEN and SYDVKM. This CDR3 comprises 15 residues. For the CDR3, the DNA is TGTGCCAGCAGAAAGAGCGGGGCGAGCTCCTACGAGCAGTACTTC. Its protein is CASRKSGASSYEQYF.

This clone was detected only once. The chain employs TRBV9 and TRBJ2-2, with 12 positions matching TRBD2. J lost 5 bases, V lost 4 bases, and 6 bases had no gene match. Germline CDR1 is SGDLS and CDR2 is YYNGEE. This CDR3 is 16 amino acids long. For the CDR3, the DNA is TGTGCCAGCAGCCCTAGCGGGGGGGCAGCGACCGGGGAGCTGTTTTTT. It encodes CASSPSGGAATGELFF.

This chain joins TRBV5-6 and TRBJ2-1, with 7 bases matching TRBD2. J was trimmed by 4 bases and V by 2 bases; bases with no gene match: 9. CDR3 size: 16 residues. Germline assignment: CDR1 SGHDT and CDR2 YYEEEE. The CDR3 nucleotides read TGTGCCAGCAGCTTAGCAACGACTAGCCAATACAATGAGCAGTTCTTC. As protein: CASSLATTSQYNEQFF. The whole variable domain, filled in from reference TRBV5-6 and TRBJ2-1, reads DAGVTQSPTHLIKTRGQQVTLRCSPKSGHDTVSWYQQALGQGPQFIFQYYEEEERQRGNFPDRFSGHQFPNYSSELNVNALLLGDSALYLCASSLATTSQYNEQFFGPGTRLTVL.

In its sample, this clone was seen once. The rearrangement joins TRBV7-9 to TRBJ1-1; D is unresolved. The ends were cut back, 6 bases at V and 0 bases at J, with 11 bases in the middle. CDR3 length: 14 amino acids. Germline loops: CDR1 SEHNR, CDR2 FQNEAQ (reference sequence). Here the CDR3 reads CASRGQRMNTEAFF. DNA for the CDR3: TGTGCCAGCAGGGGCCAGAGAATGAACACTGAAGCTTTCTTT.

The chain employs TRBV6-1 and TRBJ1-1; the D gene is possibly TRBD1 (6 bases). Trimming shortened V by 2 bases and J by 11 bases, and 21 bases separated the two germline ends. This CDR3 has 15 amino acids. CDR1 and CDR2 (germline): MNHNS, SASEGT. CDR3 sequence: CASSEWGGLGGVAFF. The CDR3 DNA follows: TGTGCCAGCAGTGAATGGGGGGGCTTAGGGGGTGTGGCTTTCTTT.

J is TRBJ1-5 and V is TRBV28; tentative D call: TRBD1 (6 bases). The CDR3 is 13 residues long. Trimming took 5 bases from V and 2 from J, leaving 7 bases between them. From germline, CDR1 is MDHEN and CDR2 SYDVKM. The CDR3 nucleotides are TGTGCCAGCAGTCACAGGGGCAATCAGCCCCAGCATTTT. Translating gives CASSHRGNQPQHF.

This clone is judged medium-sized. The chain uses TRBV30 and TRBJ1-2; tentatively, D is TRBD1 (5 bases). Trimming pared 0 bases from V and 8 bases from J, leaving 19 bases between. The germline V gene has CDR1 GTSNPN and CDR2 SVGIG (reference sequence). This CDR3 spans 15 amino acids. The CDR3 DNA follows: TGTGCCTGGAGTGTTATGGGCGGCCAGGGAGTCGGCTACACCTTC. It specifies CAWSVMGGQGVGYTF.

J is TRBJ2-7 and V is TRBV6-6, with D tentatively TRBD2 (6 bases). The CDR3 totals 15 residues. Germline V gene sequence: CDR1 MNHNY, CDR2 SVGAGI (reference sequence). Deletions cut 1 base from V and 2 bases from J, with 12 bases between. The CDR3 loop is CASSYWRDLTYEQYF. The DNA of the CDR3 is TGTGCCAGCAGTTACTGGCGGGACCTCACCTACGAGCAGTACTTC.

V is TRBV6-4 and J is TRBJ1-4; D gene unclear. The CDR3 spans 13 residues. The germline gives CDR1 MRHNA, CDR2 SNTAGT. Trimming removed 3 bases at V and 4 bases at J, with 6 bases between. DNA of the CDR3: TGTGCCAGCAGTGAGTTCGTTAATGAAAAACTGTTTTTT. This encodes CASSEFVNEKLFF.

V usage is TRBV7-3 and J usage is TRBJ2-3; D is unclear. The CDR3 is 14 residues long. V lost 5 bases and J lost 2, with 11 bases in between. Germline-derived CDR1 and CDR2 are SGHTA and FQGTGA. The CDR3 spells CASSPGHATDTQYF. In nucleotides, the CDR3 is TGTGCCAGCAGCCCCGGGCATGCCACAGATACGCAGTATTTT.

The chain uses TRBV7-6 and TRBJ2-7, with a tentative D call TRBD1 (6 bases). V lost 5 bases, J lost 3 bases, and 17 bases lay in between. The CDR3 spans 15 residues. From germline, CDR1 is SGHVS and CDR2 FNYEAQ. CDR3 residues: CASSDSSRGFYEQYF. The CDR3 region has the DNA TGTGCCAGCAGCGACTCTAGCAGGGGTTTCTACGAGCAGTACTTC.

The rearrangement links TRBV5-4 to TRBJ2-3, with 13 bases fitting TRBD2. From germline, CDR1 is SGHNT and CDR2 YYREEE (reference sequence). Unmatched junction bases numbered 16, after V lost 2 bases and J lost 4 bases. The CDR3 has 20 residues. In DNA form, the CDR3 reads TGTGCCAGCAGCTTTCCCCCGGGGACTAGCGGGGTTGGGAGCGCAGATACGCAGTATTTT. Translated, it gives CASSFPPGTSGVGSADTQYF.

The chain uses TRBV9 and TRBJ2-2; D gene ambiguous. Germline values: CDR1 SGDLS, CDR2 YYNGEE. CDR3 size: 15 residues. Trimming took 0 bases from V and 4 from J, leaving 10 bases between them. The DNA for the CDR3 is TGTGCCAGCAGCGTAGCGGGCCATGGCACCGGGGAGCTGTTTTTT. This translates into CASSVAGHGTGELFF.

The chain combines TRBV21-1 with TRBJ2-5. TRBV21-1 counts as a pseudogene. There are 16 residues in the CDR3. This CDR3 reads CASSRAIATLSETQYF. The CDR3, as DNA: TGTGCCAGCAGTCGGGCAATAGCTACACTCTCTGAGACCCAGTACTTC.

The rearrangement uses TRBV5-4 and TRBJ1-2, with D unresolved. The V gene's germline CDR1 is SGHNT and CDR2 YYREEE (reference sequence). There are 14 residues in the CDR3. The V and J ends lost 4 bases and 4 bases respectively, with 14 bases between them. CDR3 sequence: CASSAPPDVYGYTF. The DNA for the CDR3 is TGTGCCAGCAGCGCTCCCCCCGACGTCTATGGCTACACCTTC.

The CDR3 DNA reads as TGTGCCAGTAGTGTTCGACAGTACAATGAGCAGTTCTTC. It codes for CASSVRQYNEQFF. The rearrangement links TRBV19 to TRBJ2-1, with D maybe TRBD1 (5 bases). Germline-derived CDR1 and CDR2 are LNHDA and SQIVND (reference sequence). With 5 bases removed from V and 4 bases from J, the gap between germline ends came to 9 bases. The CDR3 consists of 13 residues.

This clone was recorded a few times. The chain recombines TRBV11-2 with TRBJ2-1; D gene unclear. The CDR3 covers 14 residues. Trimming shortened V by 0 bases and J by 4 bases, and 7 bases separated the two germline ends. Germline V gene lookup returns CDR1 SGHAT and CDR2 FQNNGV. CDR3 nucleotide sequence: TGTGCCAGCAGCTTAGATGGTGGGTACAATGAGCAGTTCTTC. Its protein is CASSLDGGYNEQFF.

This clone was counted between two and nine times. The chain has TRBV25-1 and TRBJ1-2; 8 bases map to TRBD1. This CDR3 region has 15 residues. Germline V gene data show CDR1 as MGHDK and CDR2 as SYGVNS. Trimming removed 3 bases from V and 4 bases from J; junction bases left unmatched: 7. The CDR3 DNA reads TGTGCCAGCAGTGAGGGGAACAGGGGGTCCTATGGCTACACCTTC. It is translated as CASSEGNRGSYGYTF.

On this clone: An end of the junction does not agree with germline; a read error may underlie this. V is TRBV7-7 and J is TRBJ2-1; D possibly uses TRBD1 or TRBD2 (6 bases each). Germline V gives CDR1 SSHAT, CDR2 FNYEAQ (reference sequence). The CDR3 loop spans 14 amino acids. CDR3 loop: CASSLGGQYNEQFF. CDR3 in DNA: TGTGCTAGCAGCTTAGGGGGGCAATACAATGAGCAGTTCTTC.

The chain is built from TRBV19 and TRBJ2-2; D might be TRBD1 (5 bases). Looked up from germline, CDR1 is LNHDA and CDR2 is SQIVND (reference sequence). This CDR3 has 15 residues. The germline V and J ends were trimmed by 10 bases and 5 bases, with 20 bases remaining between them. DNA for the CDR3: TGTGCCATAGGGGTGGAAAACACGAGGACCGGGGAGCTGTTTTTT. This translates into CAIGVENTRTGELFF.

This rearrangement joins TRBV6-6 to TRBJ1-1; D is possibly TRBD1 (5 bases). This CDR3 region has 13 residues. CDR1 MNHNY and CDR2 SVGAGI come from the germline V gene (reference sequence). V was cut by 5 bases and J by 0 bases, with 7 bases left in between. The CDR3: CASSTRVNTEAFF. DNA of the CDR3: TGTGCCAGCAGTACCAGGGTGAACACTGAAGCTTTCTTT.

Only a few counts were recorded for this clone. The chain recombines TRBV25-1 with TRBJ1-1; 9 bases agree with TRBD1. CDR1 and CDR2 (germline): MGHDK, SYGVNS. The CDR3 is made up of 14 amino acids. The ends lost 4 bases at V and 7 bases at J; junction bases unmatched: 7. The CDR3 sequence: CASSAPGQGVEAFF. CDR3 nucleotides: TGTGCCAGCAGTGCCCCGGGACAGGGCGTTGAAGCTTTCTTT.

The chain combines TRBV6-1 with TRBJ2-1; D ambiguous. Per the germline V gene, CDR1 is MNHNS and CDR2 is SASEGT. The CDR3 runs 14 residues. V shed 5 bases and J shed 3 bases, with 11 bases lying between them. CDR3 nucleotide sequence: TGTGCCAGCAGTCGGGCGGCGGACTACAATGAGCAGTTCTTC. Residues: CASSRAADYNEQFF.

This chain connects TRBV7-9 to TRBJ2-1; 8 bases match TRBD2. Germline values: CDR1 SEHNR, CDR2 FQNEAQ (reference sequence). The length of the CDR3 is 16 residues. V lost 7 bases and J lost 0; bases outside the gene matches: 8. This CDR3 reads CASTSGREDSYNEQFF. The CDR3 DNA follows: TGTGCCAGCACCTCCGGGCGGGAGGACTCCTACAATGAGCAGTTCTTC.